What follows is one TCR beta chain and its context. Its cognate antigen is unknown. The CDR3 is 13 residues long. Trimming took off 7 bases at V and 1 base at J, with 10 bases between the two ends. Per the germline V gene, CDR1 is ENHRY and CDR2 is SYGVKD. This record belongs to a study of T-cell reconstitution after alpha-beta-depleted transplantation in children. TCRbeta library construction was performed incorporating unique molecular identifiers. TCRdb reprocessed the PCR reads via MiXCR and lists one record per CDR3 protein. The sample yields under 750,000 distinct CDR3 sequences, more than 20% seen once. Study observations and caveats: Counts and diversity of T cells one year after transplant came mostly from newly produced T cells. In patients about two months after transplant, alpha-beta T cells reportedly arose from several hundred expanded graft clones.

The source is a boy under two years old who had a stem cell transplant for acute myeloid leukemia, so the T cells may come from the graft donor. The chain is built from TRBV10-3 and TRBJ1-1; D gene ambiguous. Sequenced here: PBMCs, mostly from graft donor cells, sampled 360 days after TCRalphabeta/CD19-depleted stem cell transplant. This chain's CDR3 is CAITRSANTEAFF. Written as DNA, the CDR3 is TGTGCCATCACGAGGTCAGCGAACACTGAAGCTTTCTTT.